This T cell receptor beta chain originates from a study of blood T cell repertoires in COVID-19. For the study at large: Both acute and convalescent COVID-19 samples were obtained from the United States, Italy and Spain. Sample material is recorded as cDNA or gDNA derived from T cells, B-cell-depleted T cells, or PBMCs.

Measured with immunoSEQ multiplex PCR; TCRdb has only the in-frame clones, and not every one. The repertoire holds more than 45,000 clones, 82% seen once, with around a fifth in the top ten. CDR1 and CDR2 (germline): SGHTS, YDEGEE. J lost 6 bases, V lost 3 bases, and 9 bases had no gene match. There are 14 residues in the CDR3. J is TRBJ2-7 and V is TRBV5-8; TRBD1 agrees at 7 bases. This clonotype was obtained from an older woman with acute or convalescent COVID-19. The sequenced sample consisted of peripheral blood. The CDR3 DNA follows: TGTGCCAGCAGCTACGTATTCGGGACAGCCGAGCAGTACTTC. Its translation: CASSYVFGTAEQYF.